The clone carrying this TCR beta chain was seen once. These data originate in a study of blood T cell repertoires in COVID-19. Study-wide context: Whether acute or convalescent, the COVID-19 samples came from the United States, Italy and Spain. The cDNA or gDNA used as material had been derived from T cells, B-cell-depleted T cells, or PBMCs.

The CDR3 is 15 residues long. Between the trimmed V and J ends, which lost 7 bases and 4 bases, there was a span of 19 bases. The germline V gene has CDR1 LNHDA and CDR2 SQIVND (reference sequence). In the study's own analysis: By means of reference gene primer amplification, nucleated cell counts were estimated. Produced via immunoSEQ multiplex PCR; TCRdb's table is partial and in-frame only. The DNA was the basis for D and trimming; V, J and clone size are from that table. The sample includes about 110,000 clones, 88% of them seen just once. The source is a middle-aged man with active or convalescent COVID-19. The sequenced material came from peripheral blood. The chain has TRBV19 and TRBJ1-2; D possibly corresponds to TRBD1 (6 bases). CDR3 in DNA: TGTGCCAGTAACCCTTTACAGGGTACCCCCTATGGCTACACCTTC. Protein: CASNPLQGTPYGYTF.